These 3 T cell receptor beta chains were sequenced from one sample in a study of PD-1 blockade in classical Hodgkin lymphoma. Assay: immunoSEQ multiplex PCR; the TCRdb copy retains only in-frame clones and omits some. The profile shows 95,000 or so clones, around 80% of them singletons. Each patient's relapse followed autologous stem cell transplantation, and brentuximab vedotin exposure varied. The material sequenced was peripheral blood mononuclear cells (PBMCs), taken at baseline. The source of these receptors is a human donor with classical Hodgkin lymphoma.

The chain joins TRBV11-2 to TRBJ2-7; D unresolved. CDR1 SGHAT and CDR2 FQNNGV come from the germline V gene. V was clipped by 3 bases and J by 4 bases, with 28 bases between them. This CDR3 is 19 amino acids long. The CDR3 protein is CASSFWWVQRAPTSYEQYF. CDR3 in DNA: TGTGCCAGCAGCTTTTGGTGGGTACAGAGAGCCCCGACGTCGTACGAGCAGTACTTC.

The V and J genes are TRBV19 and TRBJ2-6; D call uncertain. This CDR3 comprises 13 residues. The germline gives CDR1 LNHDA, CDR2 SQIVND (reference sequence). Trimming removed 7 bases from V and 0 bases from J, with 4 bases in between. The CDR3 DNA reads as TGTGCCAGTAAGGTCTCTGGGGCCAACGTCCTGACTTTC. Translated: CASKVSGANVLTF.

V gene TRBV4-2 combines with J gene TRBJ2-7; 7 bases are shared with TRBD2. This CDR3 comprises 16 residues. CDR1 is LGHNA, CDR2 YNFKEQ, per germline. Trimming removed 1 base from V and 3 bases from J; junction bases left unmatched: 9. This CDR3 reads CASSQVLASGLYEQYF. As DNA, the CDR3 is TGTGCCAGCAGCCAAGTTCTGGCTAGCGGCCTCTACGAGCAGTACTTC.